The rows below give T cell receptor beta chains drawn from one sample of a study of response to subunit inactivated influenza vaccine. TCRdb fed the RT-PCR reads into MiXCR, producing one record per CDR3 protein. Of 450,000 to 550,000 distinct CDR3 sequences listed, approximately 24% were seen once; the top ten hold 1.5% to 2%. This sample comprised CD4+ T cells sorted from PBMCs, obtained 4 to 6 days after vaccination. These receptors came from a man between 45 and 60 years old who received an inactivated influenza vaccine. CDR3s include the opening cysteine and the closing phenylalanine or tryptophan. D genes are given only for firm matches. The size field is filled for only some rows; it gives once, few, many or a size class.

d_gene: .
v_gene: TRBV15
abundance: few
j_gene: TRBJ1-6
CDR3nt: TGTGCCACCAGCAGAGTTCCCCGGTCACCCCTCCACTTT
CDR3aa: CATSRVPRSPLHF

d_gene: .
v_gene: TRBV7-2
abundance: .
j_gene: TRBJ1-3
CDR3nt: TGTGCCAGCAGTTTCCGGGACTCTGGAAACACCATATATTTT
CDR3aa: CASSFRDSGNTIYF

d_gene: TRBD1
v_gene: TRBV20-1
abundance: .
j_gene: TRBJ1-5
CDR3nt: TGCAGTGCTAGACAGACAGGGGTGGTGGATCAGCCCCAGCATTTT
CDR3aa: CSARQTGVVDQPQHF

d_gene: .
v_gene: TRBV7-2
abundance: .
j_gene: TRBJ1-5
CDR3nt: TGTGCCAGCAGCCAGGGACGGTCCGGGGGGCAGCCCCAGCATTTT
CDR3aa: CASSQGRSGGQPQHF

d_gene: .
v_gene: TRBV7-9
abundance: few
j_gene: TRBJ1-5
CDR3nt: TGTGCCAGCAGCTTTGAGGGGCAGGCTCATCAGCCCCAGCATTTT
CDR3aa: CASSFEGQAHQPQHF

d_gene: .
v_gene: TRBV20-1
abundance: few
j_gene: TRBJ2-1
CDR3nt: TGCAGTGCTAGAGAAGGGGGGTGGGGGAATGAGCAGTTCTTC
CDR3aa: CSAREGGWGNEQFF

d_gene: .
v_gene: TRBV20-1
abundance: .
j_gene: TRBJ2-3
CDR3nt: TGCAGTGCTAGAGATCTAGGGCGATGGGATACGCAGTATTTT
CDR3aa: CSARDLGRWDTQYF

d_gene: TRBD1
v_gene: TRBV5-1
abundance: .
j_gene: TRBJ1-4
CDR3nt: TGCGCCAGCAGCTTCCACGGGACAGCAAATGAAAAACTGTTTTTT
CDR3aa: CASSFHGTANEKLFF

d_gene: .
v_gene: TRBV7-9
abundance: few
j_gene: TRBJ1-5
CDR3nt: TGTGCCAGTGAGTCCGGGACCAGGAATCAGCCCCAGCATTTT
CDR3aa: CASESGTRNQPQHF

d_gene: TRBD2
v_gene: TRBV6-1
abundance: many
j_gene: TRBJ2-7
CDR3nt: TGTGCCAGCAGTCGTGGGACTAGCGGCTACGAGCAGTACTTC
CDR3aa: CASSRGTSGYEQYF

d_gene: TRBD2
v_gene: TRBV9
abundance: .
j_gene: TRBJ2-1
CDR3nt: TGTGCCAGCAGCGTAGTGCCTGGACTAGCTTACAATGAGCAGTTCTTC
CDR3aa: CASSVVPGLAYNEQFF

d_gene: .
v_gene: TRBV4-3
abundance: few
j_gene: TRBJ2-2
CDR3nt: TGCGCCAGCAGCCAAGGGGGGCGCGCCAGCACCGGGGAGCTGTTTTTT
CDR3aa: CASSQGGRASTGELFF

d_gene: .
v_gene: TRBV28
abundance: few
j_gene: TRBJ2-7
CDR3nt: TGTGCCAGCAGTTTTGGTCTCCGGTACGAGCAGTACTTC
CDR3aa: CASSFGLRYEQYF

d_gene: .
v_gene: TRBV4-3
abundance: .
j_gene: TRBJ1-2
CDR3nt: TGCGCCAGCAGCCAAGGAGAAGGGGCGTACTACACCTTC
CDR3aa: CASSQGEGAYYTF

d_gene: .
v_gene: TRBV12-3/TRBV12-4
abundance: .
j_gene: TRBJ1-1
CDR3nt: TGTGCCAGCAGGGGAGGGGAGGCCAACACTGAAGCTTTCTTT
CDR3aa: CASRGGEANTEAFF

d_gene: .
v_gene: TRBV2
abundance: .
j_gene: TRBJ2-1
CDR3nt: TGTGCCAGCAGGGGGGATTTTGGGGGCGGTGAGCAGTTCTTC
CDR3aa: CASRGDFGGGEQFF

d_gene: TRBD1
v_gene: TRBV28
abundance: many
j_gene: TRBJ2-7
CDR3nt: TGTGCCAGCAGCCCTGGGGACAGGGGTTTAGAGCAGTACTTC
CDR3aa: CASSPGDRGLEQYF

d_gene: .
v_gene: TRBV4-1
abundance: .
j_gene: TRBJ1-1
CDR3nt: TGCGCCAGCAGCCCCCTTCTATTGACAGCGGGGGGAGCTTTCTTT
CDR3aa: CASSPLLLTAGGAFF